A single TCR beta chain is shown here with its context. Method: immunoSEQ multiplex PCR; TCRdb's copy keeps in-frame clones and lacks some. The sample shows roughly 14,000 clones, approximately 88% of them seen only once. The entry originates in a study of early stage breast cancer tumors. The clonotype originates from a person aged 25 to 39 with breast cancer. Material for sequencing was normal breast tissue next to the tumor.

CDR3 DNA: TGTGCTAGTGGTTCCGCGGAGAATGAGCAGTTCTTC. Its protein product is CASGSAENEQFF. This chain uses TRBV12-5 with TRBJ2-1; unclear D gene. Germline V gives CDR1 LGHNT, CDR2 FRNRAP. Trimming stripped 4 bases from V and 7 bases from J, with 8 bases between. The CDR3 is made up of 12 amino acids.